This TCR beta chain was sequenced in a study of T-cell memory formation after mild COVID-19. A single record per CDR3 protein comes from TCRdb applying MiXCR to the 5' RACE reads. Among some 450,000 distinct CDR3 sequences listed, over 15% were seen once. Germline lookup yields CDR1 DFQATT and CDR2 SNEGSKA (reference sequence). The CDR3 totals 14 residues. Trimming left V 3 bases short and J 9 bases short, with 18 bases between. Study outcomes and limitations: Clones that contracted clustered mainly in CM and EM if CD4+ and in EMRA if CD8+. Proof of SARS-CoV-2 specificity was absent for the second-wave clones that crested on day 37.

A note on this clonotype: Its specificity is not known.

This chain joins TRBV20-1 and TRBJ1-5, with D perhaps matching TRBD1 (6 bases). Material for sequencing was PBMCs or a T cell subset sorted from them (not recorded which). The TCR originated in an adult woman who had mild COVID-19 (a few samples of this study predate the infection). Cell type and time point are not known. The DNA for the CDR3 is TGCAGTGCTAGGAAACAGGGCCTATCGGGGCCCCAGCATTTT. Amino acid sequence: CSARKQGLSGPQHF.